This T cell receptor beta chain comes out of a study of T cells after yellow fever vaccination. Study observations and caveats: A large majority of primary-vaccination clones showed up again after the booster (approximately 95% CD4, almost 90% CD8).

The sample holds a few counts of this clonotype. Its specificity is unknown. Each CDR3 protein is one row after TCRdb ran MiXCR on the 5' RACE reads. Among hundreds of thousands of distinct CDR3 sequences, 8.5% to 10% were seen once, and the ten largest hold around 3.5%. Trimming removed 5 bases at V and 5 bases at J, with 18 bases between. The germline V gene encodes CDR1 MDHEN and CDR2 SYDVKM. The CDR3 is 16 residues long. The chain couples TRBV28 to TRBJ1-4; weak D call: TRBD1 (6 bases). The sequence derives from a man aged 18-30 years who received the YFV17D yellow fever vaccine. The material sequenced was CD4+ T cells sorted from PBMCs, taken 5 days after the yellow fever booster vaccination. The CDR3 DNA follows: TGTGCCAGCAGTCCAATAGGGGGTCCAAGGAATGAAAAACTGTTTTTT. This sequence encodes CASSPIGGPRNEKLFF.